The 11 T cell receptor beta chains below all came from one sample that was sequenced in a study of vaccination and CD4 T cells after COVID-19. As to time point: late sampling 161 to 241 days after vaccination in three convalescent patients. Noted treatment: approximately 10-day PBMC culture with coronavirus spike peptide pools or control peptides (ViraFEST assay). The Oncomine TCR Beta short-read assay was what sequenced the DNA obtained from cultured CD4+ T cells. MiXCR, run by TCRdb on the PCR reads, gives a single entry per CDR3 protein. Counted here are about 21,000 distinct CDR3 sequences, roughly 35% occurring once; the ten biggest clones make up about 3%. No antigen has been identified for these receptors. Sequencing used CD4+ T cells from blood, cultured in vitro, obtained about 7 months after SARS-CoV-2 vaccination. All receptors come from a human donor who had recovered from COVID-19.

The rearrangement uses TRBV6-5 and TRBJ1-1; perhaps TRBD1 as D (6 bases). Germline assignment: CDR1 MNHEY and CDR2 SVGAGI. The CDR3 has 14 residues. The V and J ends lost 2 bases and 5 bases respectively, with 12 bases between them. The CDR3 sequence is CASSYNRATTEAFF. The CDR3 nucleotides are TGTGCCAGCAGTTACAACAGGGCAACGACTGAAGCTTTCTTT.

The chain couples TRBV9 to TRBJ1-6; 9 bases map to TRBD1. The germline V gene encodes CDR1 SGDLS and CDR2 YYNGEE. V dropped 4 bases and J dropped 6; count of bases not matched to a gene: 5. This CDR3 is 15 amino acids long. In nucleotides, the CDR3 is TGTGCCAGCAGCCCTCGACAGGGGGGTAATTCACCCCTCCACTTT. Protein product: CASSPRQGGNSPLHF.

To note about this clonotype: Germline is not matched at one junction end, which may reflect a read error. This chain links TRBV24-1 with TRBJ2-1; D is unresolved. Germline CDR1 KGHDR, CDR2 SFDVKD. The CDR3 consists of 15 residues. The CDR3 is CATSGSYLSYNKQFF. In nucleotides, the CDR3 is TGTGCCACCAGTGGAAGCTACCTCTCCTACAATAAGCAGTTCTTC.

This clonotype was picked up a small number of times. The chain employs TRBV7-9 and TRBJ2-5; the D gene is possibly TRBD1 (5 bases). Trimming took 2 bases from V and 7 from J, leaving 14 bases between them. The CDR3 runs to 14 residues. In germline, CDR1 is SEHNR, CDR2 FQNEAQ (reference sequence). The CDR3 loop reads CASSLSPGKGTQYF. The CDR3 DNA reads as TGTGCCAGCAGCTTAAGTCCAGGGAAGGGGACCCAGTACTTC.

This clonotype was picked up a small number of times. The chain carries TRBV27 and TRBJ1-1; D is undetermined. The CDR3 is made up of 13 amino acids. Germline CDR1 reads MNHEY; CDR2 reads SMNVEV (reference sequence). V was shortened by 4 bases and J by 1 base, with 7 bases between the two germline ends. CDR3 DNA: TGTGCCAGCAGTTCTAGGAGGAACACTGAAGCTTTCTTT. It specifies CASSSRRNTEAFF.

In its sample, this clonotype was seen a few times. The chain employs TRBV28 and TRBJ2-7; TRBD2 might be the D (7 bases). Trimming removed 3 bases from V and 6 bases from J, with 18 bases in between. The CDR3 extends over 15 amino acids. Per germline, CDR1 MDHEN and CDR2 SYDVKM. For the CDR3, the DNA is TGTGCCAGCAGTTTCAACGGGCGGGGGCAGAGCGAGCAGTACTTC. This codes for CASSFNGRGQSEQYF.

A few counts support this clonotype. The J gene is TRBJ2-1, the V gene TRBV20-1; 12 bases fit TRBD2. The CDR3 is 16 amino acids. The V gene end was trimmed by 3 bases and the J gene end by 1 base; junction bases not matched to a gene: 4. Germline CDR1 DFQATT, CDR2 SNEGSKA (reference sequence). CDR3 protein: CSARTSGRGSYNEQFF. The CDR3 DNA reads TGCAGTGCTAGGACTAGCGGGAGAGGGTCCTACAATGAGCAGTTCTTC.

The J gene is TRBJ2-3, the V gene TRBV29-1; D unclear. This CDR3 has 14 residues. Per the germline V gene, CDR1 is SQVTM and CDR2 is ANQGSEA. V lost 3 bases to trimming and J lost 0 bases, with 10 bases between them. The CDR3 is CSVEWQFSTDTQYF. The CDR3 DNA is TGCAGCGTTGAGTGGCAGTTTAGCACAGATACGCAGTATTTT.

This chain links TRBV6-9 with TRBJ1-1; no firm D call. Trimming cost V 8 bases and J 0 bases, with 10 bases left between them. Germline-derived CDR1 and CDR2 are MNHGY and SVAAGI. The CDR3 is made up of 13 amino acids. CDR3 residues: CASPPIVNTEAFF. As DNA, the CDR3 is TGTGCCAGCCCCCCCATAGTGAACACTGAAGCTTTCTTT.

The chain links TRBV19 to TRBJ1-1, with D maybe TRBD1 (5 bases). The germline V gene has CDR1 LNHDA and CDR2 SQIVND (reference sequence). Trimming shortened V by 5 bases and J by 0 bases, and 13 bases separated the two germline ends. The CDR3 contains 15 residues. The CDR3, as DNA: TGTGCCAGTAGTCCCGCAACAGGAGTGAACACTGAAGCTTTCTTT. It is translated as CASSPATGVNTEAFF.

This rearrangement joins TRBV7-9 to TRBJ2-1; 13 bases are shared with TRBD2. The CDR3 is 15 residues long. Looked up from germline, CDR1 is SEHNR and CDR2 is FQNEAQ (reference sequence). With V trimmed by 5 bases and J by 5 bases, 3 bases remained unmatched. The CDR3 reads CASSLGTSGDNEQFF. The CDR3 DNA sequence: TGTGCCAGCAGCCTCGGGACTAGCGGGGACAATGAGCAGTTCTTC.